Below are 21 T cell receptor beta chains sequenced from a single sample in a study of control samples from healthy donors and cancer patients. TCRdb's table, derived via immunoSEQ multiplex PCR, lists solely in-frame clones and lacks some. This sample carries around 22,000 clones, more than 80% of them seen once, and the ten largest clones take around 39%. The sample taken for sequencing was PBMCs. The receptors shown here come from a man in his fifties or sixties with head and neck cancer.

This CDR3 reads CAISEVAGGLSYEQYF. The CDR3 DNA reads TGTGCCATCAGTGAGGTAGCGGGAGGCCTATCCTACGAGCAGTACTTC. The gene calls are TRBV10-3 and TRBJ2-7; 10 bases are a match to TRBD2. Germline values: CDR1 ENHRY, CDR2 SYGVKD. This CDR3 has 16 amino acids. The ends lost 2 bases at V and 1 base at J; junction bases unmatched: 5.

This clone was counted only a few times. The chain recombines TRBV7-9 with TRBJ1-1; TRBD1 might be the D (5 bases). Trimming took off 5 bases at V and 6 bases at J, with 16 bases between the two ends. This CDR3 spans 14 amino acids. The germline V gene encodes CDR1 SEHNR and CDR2 FQNEAQ (reference sequence). The CDR3 here is CASSPRTGDAEAFF. The CDR3 coding sequence is TGTGCCAGCAGCCCCCGGACTGGGGACGCTGAAGCTTTCTTT.

The table lists this clone with a few counts. The chain links TRBV7-9 to TRBJ2-1; 10 bases map to TRBD2. CDR3 length equals 16 residues. The V gene's germline CDR1 is SEHNR and CDR2 FQNEAQ (reference sequence). J lost 7 bases, V lost 1 base, and 7 bases had no gene match. The CDR3 loop is CASSLVWASGSNEQFF. The DNA of the CDR3 is TGTGCCAGCAGCTTAGTTTGGGCTAGCGGGAGTAATGAGCAGTTCTTC.

In DNA, the CDR3 is TGCAGCGTTGAAGATTTGGGCGGGAGGGGAAACATTCAGTACTTC. It codes for CSVEDLGGRGNIQYF. The chain joins TRBV29-1 to TRBJ2-4; 9 positions agree with TRBD2. Germline V CDR1 and CDR2: SQVTM, ANQGSEA. The CDR3 is made up of 15 amino acids. Trimming removed 0 bases from V and 6 bases from J; junction bases left unmatched: 6.

The V call is TRBV4-1, the J call TRBJ2-5; tentatively, D is TRBD2 (6 bases). The CDR3 consists of 16 residues. V was pared by 0 bases and J by 4 bases, with 15 bases between. Germline CDR1 and CDR2: MGHRA and YSYEKL. CDR3 loop: CASSQDPSGVLETQYF. The CDR3 bases are TGCGCCAGCAGCCAAGATCCCTCGGGAGTGCTAGAGACCCAGTACTTC.

The V call is TRBV19, the J call TRBJ1-2; 9 bases are a match to TRBD1. This CDR3 spans 15 amino acids. The junction had 5 bases not matched to a gene; V was cut back by 2 bases and J by 4 bases. Germline lookup yields CDR1 LNHDA and CDR2 SQIVND (reference sequence). CDR3 protein: CASSITGQGLYGYTF. The CDR3 bases are TGTGCCAGTAGTATAACGGGACAGGGTCTCTATGGCTACACCTTC.

Only one count was recorded for this clone. The CDR3 coding sequence is TGTGCCAGCAGCTTAGAGGGGAAGTACGTC. It yields the protein CASSLEGKYV. This chain joins TRBV7-9 and TRBJ2-7; weak D call: TRBD1 (5 bases). Germline values: CDR1 SEHNR, CDR2 FQNEAQ (reference sequence). This CDR3 contains 10 residues. V shed 1 base and J shed 11 bases, with 6 bases lying between them.

V gene TRBV5-6 combines with J gene TRBJ2-1; tentatively, D is TRBD1 (6 bases). CDR3 length: 13 residues. V was clipped by 4 bases and J by 9 bases, with 14 bases between them. CDR1 is SGHDT, CDR2 YYEEEE, per germline. The CDR3, as DNA: TGTGCCAGCAGCCTAGGGGGTGAGGGTGAGCAGTTCTTC. This gives the protein CASSLGGEGEQFF.

The V gene is TRBV4-1, the J gene TRBJ2-1; D is unresolved. The CDR3 extends over 12 amino acids. Trimming removed 1 base at V and 3 bases at J, with 1 base between. Per germline, CDR1 MGHRA and CDR2 YSYEKL. CDR3 sequence (DNA): TGCGCCAGCAGCCAAGGCTACAATGAGCAGTTCTTC. This sequence encodes CASSQGYNEQFF.

The rearrangement joins TRBV6-6 to TRBJ2-7; a weak D match, TRBD2 (6 bases). Germline CDR1 reads MNHNY; CDR2 reads SVGAGI (reference sequence). The CDR3 runs to 14 residues. The ends were cut back, 2 bases at V and 2 bases at J, with 10 bases in the middle. This CDR3 is CASSYLAPTYEQYF. CDR3 DNA sequence: TGTGCCAGCAGTTACCTAGCGCCAACCTACGAGCAGTACTTC.

J is TRBJ2-3 and V is TRBV13, with 12 bases fitting TRBD2. Germline loops: CDR1 PRHDT, CDR2 FYEKMQ (reference sequence). There are 17 residues in the CDR3. Losses at the gene ends were 5 bases for V and 3 bases for J; bases not matched to a gene: 9. The CDR3 loop reads CASSALTSGSQTDTQYF. CDR3 DNA: TGTGCCAGCAGCGCCTTGACTAGCGGGAGTCAGACAGATACGCAGTATTTT.

Here the CDR3 DNA reads TGTGCCAGCAGTGGCGGGGCCTCTAATGAAAAACTGTTTTTT. The encoded protein is CASSGGASNEKLFF. The chain joins TRBV27 to TRBJ1-4, with a possible D match to TRBD1 (5 bases). Germline assignment: CDR1 MNHEY and CDR2 SMNVEV (reference sequence). Trimming stripped 5 bases from V and 3 bases from J, with 10 bases between. The CDR3 is 14 amino acids.

This clone was counted a single time. The chain combines TRBV2 with TRBJ2-1, with TRBD2 matching over 8 bases. There are 15 residues in the CDR3. Trimming took 6 bases from V and 2 from J; bases not matched to a gene: 6. Germline V gene sequence: CDR1 SNHLY, CDR2 FYNNEI. The CDR3, as DNA: TGTGCCAGCAGCCAGGCTAGCGGGCCCTACAATGAGCAGTTCTTC. Translation: CASSQASGPYNEQFF.

The chain combines TRBV11-2 with TRBJ1-1, with 8 bases that match TRBD1. The J segment lost 4 bases and the V segment lost 5 bases, leaving 3 bases of the junction unmatched. The CDR3 spans 13 residues. Looked up from germline, CDR1 is SGHAT and CDR2 is FQNNGV. The CDR3 region has the DNA TGTGCCAGCAGCCGGACAGGGCGCACTGAAGCTTTCTTT. It yields the protein CASSRTGRTEAFF.

This rearrangement joins TRBV2 to TRBJ1-1; D gene ambiguous. The V end was cut by 4 bases, the J end by 7 bases, with 10 bases between. The CDR3 covers 12 residues. Germline V gene sequence: CDR1 SNHLY, CDR2 FYNNEI. The CDR3 loop is CASSGVTLEAFF. For the CDR3, the DNA is TGTGCCAGCAGTGGGGTCACACTTGAAGCTTTCTTT.

The rearrangement joins TRBV27 to TRBJ2-1; TRBD2 agrees at 12 bases. Germline assignment: CDR1 MNHEY and CDR2 SMNVEV (reference sequence). V shed 7 bases and J 7 bases; nucleotides not matched to a gene: 5. CDR3 size: 14 residues. DNA of the CDR3: TGTGCCAGCACCCTTGGGACTAGCGGGAATGAGCAGTTCTTC. Translated, it gives CASTLGTSGNEQFF.

The J gene is TRBJ2-7, the V gene TRBV3-1 (or the pseudogene TRBV3-2); either TRBD1 or TRBD2 may supply D (5 bases each). CDR3 length: 14 residues. The ends were cut back, 3 bases at V and 2 bases at J, with 11 bases in the middle. CDR1 and CDR2 from the germline V gene are LGHDT and YNNKEL (reference sequence). The CDR3 nucleotides are TGTGCCAGCAGCCACCGGGGCTCAACCTACGAGCAGTACGTC. Translating it yields CASSHRGSTYEQYV.

The CDR3, as DNA: TGTGCCAGCATCGAGAACACTGAAGCTTTCTTT. The encoded protein is CASIENTEAFF. The rearrangement joins TRBV6-5 to TRBJ1-1, with D unresolved. V was trimmed by 7 bases and J by 1 base, leaving 4 bases between them. The CDR3 runs 11 residues. CDR1 is MNHEY, CDR2 SVGAGI, per germline.

The chain joins TRBV19 to TRBJ2-1; the D gene is possibly TRBD2 (6 bases). This CDR3 comprises 13 residues. The V end lost 1 base, the J end lost 8 bases, and 9 bases lay between the germline ends. The V gene's germline CDR1 is LNHDA and CDR2 SQIVND (reference sequence). The CDR3 is CASSIAGDDEQFF. The CDR3 coding sequence is TGTGCCAGTAGTATAGCGGGAGACGATGAGCAGTTCTTC. Supplemented by reference TRBV19 and TRBJ2-1, the full variable domain reads DGGITQSPKYLFRKEGQNVTLSCEQNLNHDAMYWYRQDPGQGLRLIYYSQIVNDFQKGDIAEGYSVSREKKESFPLTVTSAQKNPTAFYLCASSIAGDDEQFFGPGTRLTVL.

The chain carries TRBV2 and TRBJ2-1; D call uncertain. The length of the CDR3 is 11 residues. Deletions cut 8 bases from V and 6 bases from J, with 8 bases between. Looked up from germline, CDR1 is SNHLY and CDR2 is FYNNEI. The DNA for the CDR3 is TGTGCCAGCGTTCTCATCAATGAGCAGTTCTTC. Protein sequence: CASVLINEQFF.

The chain is built from TRBV6-5 and TRBJ2-7, with D tentatively TRBD2 (6 bases). CDR3 size: 14 residues. The V gene lost 6 bases and the J gene lost 0 bases, with 12 bases spanning the gap. The V gene's germline CDR1 is MNHEY and CDR2 SVGAGI. CDR3 residues: CASSPQEGSYEQYV. The DNA of the CDR3 is TGTGCCAGCAGCCCCCAGGAGGGCTCCTACGAGCAGTACGTC.